Given below is one T cell receptor beta chain in context. No antigen is known for it. This record comes from a study of T cells expressing NK-cell markers (TCRdb year 2020). Turning to the overall study: TCR beta-chain repertoires were profiled in sorted CD3+CD56+NKG2C+, CD3+CD56+NKG2C- and CD3+CD56-NKG2C+ T-cell subsets from several donors. Randomly selected healthy volunteers, three men and five women, were used as the eight sequenced donors. Most of the eight sequenced donors were HCMV-seropositive and one was HCMV-seronegative. Illumina HiSeq 2000/2500, MiSeq or NextSeq was used to sequence libraries as 2 x 150 bp reads. Broad study findings and their caveats: Those dominant clonotypes were again the most abundant among CD3+CD56-NKG2C+ cells in several donors, at roughly 25-60.1%. For over five donors, the dominant CD3+CD56+NKG2C+ clonotypes were among the top 10 CD8+ clonotypes and accounted for roughly 1.0-8% of CD8+ T cells. Whether the expanded NKG2C-expressing T cell clones were specific for HCMV antigens was left unclear.

TCRdb shows the sequencer as Illumina HiSeq 2000. The TCR beta cDNA libraries were made using 5'RACE template switching, a step that added both a universal primer site and unique molecular identifiers. cDNA synthesis was primed from the TCR beta constant segment, followed by two successive PCR amplification steps. The paper's processing steps were these. MIGEC was used to demultiplex reads and group the reads by UMI, and MiTCR was used to assemble and quantify clonotypes. To remove erroneous sequences, TCR cDNA sequences were retained only when supported by two or more reads. Downstream repertoire analysis used the tcR package, and clonotypes were matched across fractions by CDR3 nucleotide sequence plus V segment. Antigen specificity was annotated against VDJdb with VDJmatch, allowing one amino acid substitution in CDR3. The reads went through TCRdb reprocessing, and each CDR3 protein sequence gets one entry with no DNA. The V and J calls were determined by TCRdb, not by the authors. The record for this sample contains around 260,000 distinct CDR3 sequences. Of the sample, around 4.2% is held by the ten largest clones.

To determine HCMV serostatus, a commercial ELISA kit was used to detect HCMV-specific IgG in serum. Peripheral blood mononuclear cells were isolated from blood by Ficoll density gradient centrifugation. The CDR3, from cysteine to phenylalanine, totals 14 residues. No DNA sequence was recorded. The germline V gene (reference sequence) gives CDR1 as DFQATT and CDR2 as SNEGSKA. The sequencing input was blood T cells: a sorted CD56 or NKG2C T cell subset, CD4+ or CD8+ T cells, or bulk PBMC T cells (not recorded which). Recombination joined TRBV20-1 with TRBJ2-5; TCRdb calls TRBD2, which cannot be checked without DNA. The source of this sequence is a woman aged 18-70 years in good health. The CDR3 reads as follows: CSARLAGDDETQYF.